A single sample gave rise to the 28 T cell receptor beta chains below, sequenced in a study of blood T cell repertoires in COVID-19. Sequencing used immunoSEQ multiplex PCR; TCRdb keeps in-frame clones, though not all of them. Of roughly 300,000 clones in the sample, 85% are singletons; the top ten hold 13%. The sample taken for sequencing was peripheral blood. Receptors originate from a human donor in a cohort sampled during active COVID-19.

This clone turned up a few times. The chain is built from TRBV7-2 and TRBJ2-7, with 10 bases fitting TRBD2. CDR3 length: 15 amino acids. The germline V gene has CDR1 SGHTA and CDR2 FQGNSA. V lost 1 base to trimming and J lost 7 bases; unmatched junction nucleotides: 7. Here the CDR3 reads CASSLDSGRAEEQYF. DNA for the CDR3: TGTGCCAGCAGCTTAGACAGCGGGAGGGCGGAAGAGCAGTACTTC.

The chain joins TRBV14 to TRBJ2-7, with D maybe TRBD1 (6 bases). V lost 8 bases, J lost 4 bases, and 18 bases lay in between. Per the germline V gene, CDR1 is SGHDN and CDR2 is FVKESK. The length of the CDR3 is 14 residues. The CDR3 protein is CASSGQGYSYEQYF. CDR3 in DNA: TGTGCCAGCTCAGGTCAGGGGTATAGTTACGAGCAGTACTTC.

This clone has a count of ten or more. The chain joins TRBV6-5 to TRBJ2-7; 7 positions match TRBD2. CDR3 length: 14 residues. After removal of 5 bases from V and 2 bases from J, the junction contained 6 bases not matched to a gene. CDR1 and CDR2 (germline): MNHEY, SVGAGI. CDR3 amino acids: CASSQLGGAYEQYF. The DNA for the CDR3 is TGTGCCAGCAGTCAGCTGGGGGGGGCCTACGAGCAGTACTTC.

V and J are TRBV7-9 and TRBJ1-1, with D uncertain. CDR1 and CDR2 from the germline V gene are SEHNR and FQNEAQ (reference sequence). The V end was cut by 5 bases, the J end by 5 bases, with 6 bases between. This CDR3 spans 11 amino acids. The CDR3 protein is CASSHQTEAFF. The CDR3 DNA is TGTGCCAGCAGCCACCAGACTGAAGCTTTCTTT.

This clone was detected once. The chain combines TRBV2 with TRBJ2-3; 9 bases are a match to TRBD2. Unmatched junction bases numbered 6, after V lost 5 bases and J lost 3 bases. From germline, CDR1 is SNHLY and CDR2 FYNNEI. This CDR3 has 15 residues. The DNA for the CDR3 is TGTGCCAGCAGTCTTAGCGGGAGTGGAACAGATACGCAGTATTTT. The encoded protein is CASSLSGSGTDTQYF.

The chain links TRBV4-2 to TRBJ2-1; 11 bases fit TRBD2. From germline, CDR1 is LGHNA and CDR2 YNFKEQ. Trimming removed 0 bases from V and 7 bases from J; junction bases left unmatched: 8. CDR3 length: 17 amino acids. CDR3 bases: TGTGCCAGCAGCCAAGATACTAGCGGGAGAGGTGGTAATGAGCAGTTCTTC. Protein product: CASSQDTSGRGGNEQFF.

The chain joins TRBV11-2 to TRBJ2-7; 7 positions match TRBD2. Germline V gene sequence: CDR1 SGHAT, CDR2 FQNNGV. The V and J ends lost 5 bases and 6 bases, in that order; junction bases with no gene match: 10. This CDR3 is built from 14 residues. The CDR3 sequence is CASSLRDYFTEQYF. CDR3 nucleotides: TGTGCCAGCAGCCTAAGGGACTATTTTACCGAGCAGTACTTC.

The sample holds a few counts of this clone. The J gene is TRBJ1-2, the V gene TRBV30; possibly TRBD1 for D (6 bases). V shed 3 bases and J shed 4 bases, with 12 bases lying between them. The CDR3 is 13 residues long. Looked up from germline, CDR1 is GTSNPN and CDR2 is SVGIG (reference sequence). The CDR3 nucleotides are TGTGCCTGGAGGTTAAGCAGGGGCTATGGCTACACCTTC. Its translation is CAWRLSRGYGYTF.

The chain uses TRBV10-3 and TRBJ2-7, with 7 bases fitting TRBD1. The CDR3 length is 15 residues. Losses at the gene ends were 6 bases for V and 5 bases for J; bases not matched to a gene: 13. Germline CDR1 reads ENHRY; CDR2 reads SYGVKD. DNA of the CDR3: TGTGCCATCAGAGAAGGCCTTCGGACAGGCAACGAGCAGTACTTC. Encoded protein: CAIREGLRTGNEQYF.

CDR3 loop: CASYGTNLAKNIQYF. The CDR3 DNA follows: TGTGCCAGCTATGGGACAAATCTAGCCAAAAACATTCAGTACTTC. The gene calls are TRBV6-5 and TRBJ2-4, with D perhaps TRBD1 (6 bases). In germline, CDR1 is MNHEY, CDR2 SVGAGI. Trimming cost V 8 bases and J 0 bases, with 14 bases left between them. CDR3 size: 15 residues.

The chain joins TRBV24-1 to TRBJ2-5; D is undetermined. V was trimmed by 7 bases and J by 13 bases, leaving 15 bases between them. Germline loops: CDR1 KGHDR, CDR2 SFDVKD. The CDR3 is 11 residues long. DNA for the CDR3: TGTGCCACCAGCCCAGTGAATTCCGCGTACTTC. Amino acid sequence: CATSPVNSAYF.

V gene TRBV11-2 combines with J gene TRBJ1-1; no clear D. The germline V gene has CDR1 SGHAT and CDR2 FQNNGV. This CDR3 spans 14 amino acids. V gave up 1 base and J gave up 7 bases, with 13 bases separating them. The CDR3 nucleotides read TGTGCCAGCAGCTTAGCCCTGGGAGGCCTTGAAGCTTTCTTT. Translation: CASSLALGGLEAFF.

Written as DNA, the CDR3 is TGTGCCACCAGTGATGACAGGGGTTACGGCTACACCTTC. Its protein product is CATSDDRGYGYTF. This chain connects TRBV24-1 to TRBJ1-2; TRBD1 matches 8 bases. The germline V gene encodes CDR1 KGHDR and CDR2 SFDVKD. The V segment lost 3 bases and the J segment 8 bases; nucleotides outside the gene matches: 4. CDR3 length: 13 residues.

V gene TRBV28 combines with J gene TRBJ2-2; maybe TRBD2 (7 bases). Germline CDR1 MDHEN, CDR2 SYDVKM. This CDR3 has 15 amino acids. The V gene lost 7 bases and the J gene lost 4 bases, with 16 bases spanning the gap. The CDR3 here is CASTSGAGATGELFF. The CDR3 bases are TGTGCCAGCACCTCCGGGGCGGGGGCCACCGGGGAGCTGTTTTTT.

V gene TRBV24-1 combines with J gene TRBJ2-7; no definite D call. Trimming stripped 5 bases from V and 4 bases from J, with 17 bases between. Germline values: CDR1 KGHDR, CDR2 SFDVKD. The CDR3 loop spans 15 amino acids. The chain's CDR3 is CATSGVDIAGYEQYF. CDR3 bases: TGTGCCACCAGTGGAGTCGACATCGCTGGTTACGAGCAGTACTTC.

The genes are TRBV3-1 (or the pseudogene TRBV3-2) and TRBJ2-7; no clear D gene. The V gene lost 1 base and the J gene lost 0 bases, with 10 bases spanning the gap. This CDR3 comprises 15 residues. The germline gives CDR1 LGHDT, CDR2 YNNKEL (reference sequence). The CDR3 sequence: CASSQAVTSSYEQYF. The CDR3 DNA reads TGTGCCAGCAGCCAAGCTGTCACGAGCTCCTACGAGCAGTACTTC.

The chain combines TRBV6-6 with TRBJ1-2, with D possibly matching TRBD1 (6 bases). The germline gives CDR1 MNHNY, CDR2 SVGAGI (reference sequence). This CDR3 has 13 amino acids. Trimming stripped 6 bases from V and 5 bases from J, with 13 bases between. CDR3 sequence: CASSPGANYGYTF. The CDR3 nucleotides are TGTGCCAGCAGCCCAGGGGCCAATTATGGCTACACCTTC.

The chain links TRBV5-1 to TRBJ2-5; D perhaps matches TRBD1 (5 bases). Germline CDR1 reads SGHRS; CDR2 reads YFSETQ. The CDR3 length is 14 residues. Trimming shortened V by 3 bases and J by 4 bases, and 13 bases separated the two germline ends. CDR3 DNA sequence: TGCGCCAGCAGCTCGCCCCAGGGAATAGAGACCCAGTACTTC. Amino acid sequence: CASSSPQGIETQYF.

The rearrangement uses TRBV27 and TRBJ1-1, with a weak D call TRBD1 (5 bases). V was clipped by 8 bases and J by 3 bases, with 13 bases between them. Per germline, CDR1 MNHEY and CDR2 SMNVEV (reference sequence). The CDR3 totals 13 residues. CDR3 residues: CASGRGYDTEAFF. CDR3 nucleotide sequence: TGTGCCAGCGGGAGGGGCTACGACACTGAAGCTTTCTTT.

J is TRBJ1-2 and V is TRBV29-1; 7 bases align to TRBD1. There are 14 residues in the CDR3. Germline V gene lookup returns CDR1 SQVTM and CDR2 ANQGSEA. J lost 2 bases, V lost 4 bases, and 7 bases had no gene match. The CDR3 here is CSVVAMGQNYGYTF. The CDR3 DNA is TGCAGCGTTGTTGCCATGGGACAGAACTATGGCTACACCTTC.

This clone was seen a single time. J is TRBJ2-1 and V is TRBV19; TRBD1 is a possible D gene (8 bases). Trimming removed 4 bases at V and 0 bases at J, with 16 bases between. This CDR3 comprises 17 residues. Looked up from germline, CDR1 is LNHDA and CDR2 is SQIVND (reference sequence). The DNA for the CDR3 is TGTGCCAGTAGTAGACAGGGGCGGGGGAGCTCCTACAATGAGCAGTTCTTC. Its translation is CASSRQGRGSSYNEQFF.

The chain joins TRBV19 to TRBJ2-3, with 11 bases lining up with TRBD2. The CDR3 sequence is 20 residues long. Trimming at V came to 6 bases and at J to 1 base, leaving 18 bases not matched to a gene. Germline values: CDR1 LNHDA, CDR2 SQIVND (reference sequence). The CDR3 DNA is TGTGCCAGTAGCACTCGAGATGGAATAGCGGGAGGGCTCGGCACAGATACGCAGTATTTT. Translated, it gives CASSTRDGIAGGLGTDTQYF.

V gene TRBV7-9 combines with J gene TRBJ1-6; 9 nucleotides align to TRBD1. J was trimmed by 8 bases and V by 1 base; bases with no gene match: 3. Germline V gene sequence: CDR1 SEHNR, CDR2 FQNEAQ (reference sequence). The CDR3 extends over 15 amino acids. The CDR3 protein is CASSLGDRVDSPLHF. The CDR3 nucleotides are TGTGCCAGCAGCTTAGGGGACAGGGTTGATTCACCCCTCCACTTT. The full variable domain, with the rest looked up from reference TRBV7-9 and TRBJ1-6, is DTGVSQNPRHKITKRGQNVTFRCDPISEHNRLYWYRQTLGQGPEFLTYFQNEAQLEKSRLLSDRFSAERPKGSFSTLEIQRTEQGDSAMYLCASSLGDRVDSPLHFGNGTRLTVT.

This clone was counted once. The rearrangement uses TRBV19 and TRBJ2-7; 7 nucleotides align to TRBD2. With V trimmed by 1 base and J by 2 bases, 2 bases remained unmatched. The CDR3 extends over 14 amino acids. Germline V gene data show CDR1 as LNHDA and CDR2 as SQIVND (reference sequence). The CDR3 DNA is TGTGCCAGTAGTATAGCCGGGACTACCTACGAGCAGTACTTC. It encodes CASSIAGTTYEQYF.

The V and J genes are TRBV19 and TRBJ2-1; D perhaps matches TRBD2 (5 bases). The germline V gene encodes CDR1 LNHDA and CDR2 SQIVND (reference sequence). Deletions cut 2 bases from V and 0 bases from J, with 14 bases between. This CDR3 is 17 amino acids long. CDR3 in amino acids: CASSISGGRVSYNEQFF. CDR3 coding DNA: TGTGCCAGTAGTATATCCGGAGGAAGGGTCTCCTACAATGAGCAGTTCTTC.

The chain is built from TRBV7-3 and TRBJ2-2; TRBD2 matches 10 bases. The germline V gene has CDR1 SGHTA and CDR2 FQGTGA. V lost 5 bases and J lost 4; bases outside the gene matches: 4. The length of the CDR3 is 15 residues. CDR3 amino acids: CASSLLAGSTGELFF. The CDR3 bases are TGTGCCAGCAGCCTACTAGCGGGAAGCACCGGGGAGCTGTTTTTT.

The genes are TRBV30 and TRBJ1-2; D is possibly TRBD1 (5 bases). The CDR3 has 12 residues. Germline CDR1 reads GTSNPN; CDR2 reads SVGIG (reference sequence). Trimming stripped 3 bases from V and 8 bases from J, with 13 bases between. The CDR3 loop reads CAWRAGPEGYTF. CDR3 bases: TGTGCCTGGAGAGCGGGGCCCGAAGGCTACACCTTC. The whole variable domain, filled in from reference TRBV30 and TRBJ1-2, reads SQTIHQWPATLVQPVGSPLSLECTVEGTSNPNLYWYRQAAGRGLQLLFYSVGIGQISSEVPQNLSASRPQDRQFILSSKKLLLSDSGFYLCAWRAGPEGYTFGSGTRLTVV.

V gene TRBV27 combines with J gene TRBJ2-1; 11 bases line up with TRBD2. Looked up from germline, CDR1 is MNHEY and CDR2 is SMNVEV (reference sequence). The CDR3 has 15 amino acids. J was trimmed by 4 bases and V by 6 bases; bases with no gene match: 5. The CDR3 sequence is CASSIAGGLYNEQFF. DNA for the CDR3: TGTGCCAGCAGCATAGCGGGAGGGCTATACAATGAGCAGTTCTTC.